The rows below give T cell receptor beta chains drawn from one sample of a study of cytomegalovirus exposure and HLA in healthy donors. The table came from immunoSEQ multiplex PCR; TCRdb's copy has only in-frame clones and leaves some out. Of over 100,000 clones in the sample, over 75% were seen once. The sequenced sample was PBMCs. All receptors come from a woman younger than 35 in good health and CMV-seropositive. CDR3s include the opening cysteine and the closing phenylalanine or tryptophan. The order of the fields is CDR3 DNA, CDR3 protein, clone size, V gene, J gene, D gene. The D gene is left open where the match is weak. Size values are once, few and many counts, or a class for expanded clones, and some rows have none.

CDR3nt: TGTGCCAGTAGTATAGGACAGCAGTATGACTACGAGCAGTACTTC
CDR3aa: CASSIGQQYDYEQYF
abundance: .
v_gene: TRBV19
j_gene: TRBJ2-7
d_gene: .

CDR3nt: TGTGCCAGCAGCGTAGACGGGATCGGCTACACCTTC
CDR3aa: CASSVDGIGYTF
abundance: .
v_gene: TRBV9
j_gene: TRBJ1-2
d_gene: .

CDR3nt: TGTGCCAGCAGCTTGCCTCCGCCATGGACTAGCGGGAGAGGGGATACGCAGTATTTT
CDR3aa: CASSLPPPWTSGRGDTQYF
abundance: .
v_gene: TRBV11-1
j_gene: TRBJ2-3
d_gene: TRBD2

CDR3nt: TGTGCCAGCTCACCCGACACCGGGGAGCTGTTTTTT
CDR3aa: CASSPDTGELFF
abundance: .
v_gene: TRBV18
j_gene: TRBJ2-2
d_gene: .

CDR3nt: TGTGCCAGCAGGGGGAGGGGTCTGGGAAATCAGCCCCAGCATTTT
CDR3aa: CASRGRGLGNQPQHF
abundance: once
v_gene: TRBV6-6
j_gene: TRBJ1-5
d_gene: .

CDR3nt: TGTGCCAGCAGCTATTACCCGGGGTACGAGCAGTACTTC
CDR3aa: CASSYYPGYEQYF
abundance: .
v_gene: TRBV28
j_gene: TRBJ2-7
d_gene: .

CDR3nt: TGTGCCAGCAGCCGATCGGATGGCTACACCTTC
CDR3aa: CASSRSDGYTF
abundance: .
v_gene: TRBV7-9
j_gene: TRBJ1-2
d_gene: .

CDR3nt: TGTGCCAGCAGTTTATATCACGGTAGCTCTGGAAACACCATATATTTT
CDR3aa: CASSLYHGSSGNTIYF
abundance: .
v_gene: TRBV28
j_gene: TRBJ1-3
d_gene: .

CDR3nt: TGTGCCAGCAGCCCTACAGATCAGCCCCAGCATTTT
CDR3aa: CASSPTDQPQHF
abundance: few
v_gene: TRBV7-8
j_gene: TRBJ1-5
d_gene: .

CDR3nt: TGTGCCAGCAGTTCCGCCCCCGGGACTAGCGGGAGAACGAATGAGCAGTTCTTC
CDR3aa: CASSSAPGTSGRTNEQFF
abundance: once
v_gene: TRBV27
j_gene: TRBJ2-1
d_gene: TRBD2

CDR3nt: TGTGCCAGCAGCTTAGAGGGGGACAGGAGGGGTTCACCCCTCCACTTT
CDR3aa: CASSLEGDRRGSPLHF
abundance: few
v_gene: TRBV7-9
j_gene: TRBJ1-6
d_gene: TRBD1

CDR3nt: TGTGCCAGTAGGAAACTACAGGGAAACACCGGGGAGCTGTTTTTT
CDR3aa: CASRKLQGNTGELFF
abundance: .
v_gene: TRBV19
j_gene: TRBJ2-2
d_gene: .

CDR3nt: TGTGCCAGCAGCGTGGGACAGACACTAACAGATACGCAGTATTTT
CDR3aa: CASSVGQTLTDTQYF
abundance: few
v_gene: TRBV25-1
j_gene: TRBJ2-3
d_gene: TRBD1

CDR3nt: TGTGCCAGCAGTTTCGGGACTAGCGGTGGGGCAGATACGCAGTATTTT
CDR3aa: CASSFGTSGGADTQYF
abundance: .
v_gene: TRBV6-5
j_gene: TRBJ2-3
d_gene: TRBD2

CDR3nt: TGCAGCGTCGCACAGGGGGGGGAGACCCAGTACTTC
CDR3aa: CSVAQGGETQYF
abundance: .
v_gene: TRBV29-1
j_gene: TRBJ2-5
d_gene: .

CDR3nt: TGTGCCAGCAGGAACGGACAGGGAAATCAGCCCCAGCATTTT
CDR3aa: CASRNGQGNQPQHF
abundance: few
v_gene: TRBV6-5
j_gene: TRBJ1-5
d_gene: TRBD1

CDR3nt: TGCGCCAGCAGCCAAGGGCGACTAGCGGGAGTGAATGAGCAGTTCTTC
CDR3aa: CASSQGRLAGVNEQFF
abundance: .
v_gene: TRBV4-1
j_gene: TRBJ2-1
d_gene: TRBD2

CDR3nt: TGTGCCAGCAGTAAACGGGACACCGGTTACTACGAGCAGTACTTC
CDR3aa: CASSKRDTGYYEQYF
abundance: few
v_gene: TRBV6-5
j_gene: TRBJ2-7
d_gene: .

CDR3nt: TGTGCCAGCAGCTCGGGACTAGTCTCCTACGAGCAGTACTTC
CDR3aa: CASSSGLVSYEQYF
abundance: few
v_gene: TRBV25-1
j_gene: TRBJ2-7
d_gene: TRBD2

CDR3nt: TGTGCCTGGACCCGGACAGGGATCTATAATTCACCCCTCCACTTT
CDR3aa: CAWTRTGIYNSPLHF
abundance: .
v_gene: TRBV30
j_gene: TRBJ1-6
d_gene: TRBD1

CDR3nt: TGTGCCAGCAGATCCTCTAGCGGGAGGGCCGAGACCCAGTACTTC
CDR3aa: CASRSSSGRAETQYF
abundance: few
v_gene: TRBV2
j_gene: TRBJ2-5
d_gene: TRBD2

CDR3nt: TGTGCCAGCTCGAGGACAGGGGACTTGTGGGCGGGCTACACCTTC
CDR3aa: CASSRTGDLWAGYTF
abundance: .
v_gene: TRBV28
j_gene: TRBJ1-2
d_gene: TRBD1

CDR3nt: TGCACCAGCAGCCAAATATCGGGACAGGGCCCTCCATCTCAGCCCCAGCATTTT
CDR3aa: CTSSQISGQGPPSQPQHF
abundance: .
v_gene: TRBV1
j_gene: TRBJ1-5
d_gene: .

CDR3nt: TGTGCCAGCAGCTTATACTCAAAAGAGACCCAGTACTTC
CDR3aa: CASSLYSKETQYF
abundance: .
v_gene: TRBV11-2
j_gene: TRBJ2-5
d_gene: .

CDR3nt: TGTGCCAGTAGTAACGCCGGGTTAGGGTCAGGGGAGCAGTTCTTC
CDR3aa: CASSNAGLGSGEQFF
abundance: .
v_gene: TRBV19
j_gene: TRBJ2-1
d_gene: .

CDR3nt: TGCGCCAGCAGTCTCCGGTACGAGCAGTACTTC
CDR3aa: CASSLRYEQYF
abundance: .
v_gene: TRBV23-1
j_gene: TRBJ2-7
d_gene: .

CDR3nt: TGTGCCAGCAGCTTAGCTACAGTTCAACAGAGTTGGTCTGCTGAAGCTTTCTTT
CDR3aa: CASSLATVQQSWSAEAFF
abundance: .
v_gene: TRBV7-2
j_gene: TRBJ1-1
d_gene: .

CDR3nt: TGTGCCTGGTCGGGTATAACCCCCTACGAGCAGTACTTC
CDR3aa: CAWSGITPYEQYF
abundance: .
v_gene: TRBV30
j_gene: TRBJ2-7
d_gene: .

CDR3nt: TGTGCCAGCAGCTTGGGGGGGACTAGCGGGAGTAGGGCCGGGGAGCTGTTTTTT
CDR3aa: CASSLGGTSGSRAGELFF
abundance: once
v_gene: TRBV5-4
j_gene: TRBJ2-2
d_gene: TRBD2

CDR3nt: TGCGCCAGCAGCTTAAGTGGCGCGGGAGGTTTACGGACCGGGGAGCTGTTTTTT
CDR3aa: CASSLSGAGGLRTGELFF
abundance: .
v_gene: TRBV5-1
j_gene: TRBJ2-2
d_gene: TRBD2

CDR3nt: TGTGCCAGCAGCACAAAACAGGGGAGCTCCTACAATGAGCAGTTCTTC
CDR3aa: CASSTKQGSSYNEQFF
abundance: .
v_gene: TRBV5-4
j_gene: TRBJ2-1
d_gene: TRBD1

CDR3nt: TGTGCCAGCAGCTTACAATTTACGGGGGACGAGCAGTACTTC
CDR3aa: CASSLQFTGDEQYF
abundance: .
v_gene: TRBV7-9
j_gene: TRBJ2-7
d_gene: .

CDR3nt: TGTGCCAGCAGTGTAATGACTAGCGGAAACCCCACGAGGGAGCAGTACTTC
CDR3aa: CASSVMTSGNPTREQYF
abundance: .
v_gene: TRBV2
j_gene: TRBJ2-7
d_gene: TRBD2

CDR3nt: TGTGCCAGTAGCGGGATAGGGACAGGGCAAGAAAAACTGTTTTTT
CDR3aa: CASSGIGTGQEKLFF
abundance: .
v_gene: TRBV19
j_gene: TRBJ1-4
d_gene: TRBD1

CDR3nt: TGTGCCAGCAGTGAGTCGGCTAGCGGCTCCTACGAGCAGTACTTC
CDR3aa: CASSESASGSYEQYF
abundance: .
v_gene: TRBV6-4
j_gene: TRBJ2-7
d_gene: TRBD2

CDR3nt: TGTGCCAGCAGCGGTAGACAGGGAATATATGGCTACACCTTC
CDR3aa: CASSGRQGIYGYTF
abundance: .
v_gene: TRBV2
j_gene: TRBJ1-2
d_gene: TRBD1

CDR3nt: TGTGCCAGCAGTGGACAGGGTCTCACTGAAGCTTTCTTT
CDR3aa: CASSGQGLTEAFF
abundance: .
v_gene: TRBV6-6
j_gene: TRBJ1-1
d_gene: TRBD1

CDR3nt: TGTGCCAGCAGCTTCTTGGAACCGGGACTAGCGGATAATGAGCAGTTCTTC
CDR3aa: CASSFLEPGLADNEQFF
abundance: few
v_gene: TRBV7-9
j_gene: TRBJ2-1
d_gene: TRBD2

CDR3nt: TGTGCAAGACCGGGACAGTACGAGCAGTACTTC
CDR3aa: CARPGQYEQYF
abundance: once
v_gene: TRBV30
j_gene: TRBJ2-7
d_gene: TRBD1

CDR3nt: TGTGCCAGCAGTTCTCTAGCGGGAGTAGGTTACGAGCAGTACTTC
CDR3aa: CASSSLAGVGYEQYF
abundance: .
v_gene: TRBV6-6
j_gene: TRBJ2-7
d_gene: TRBD2

CDR3nt: TGTGCCTGGAGACTCCAGGGGGCTAGTAATTCACCCCTCCACTTT
CDR3aa: CAWRLQGASNSPLHF
abundance: .
v_gene: TRBV30
j_gene: TRBJ1-6
d_gene: TRBD1

CDR3nt: TGTGCCAGCAGTACACCGGGACAGTCCTACGAGCAGTACTTC
CDR3aa: CASSTPGQSYEQYF
abundance: .
v_gene: TRBV6-6
j_gene: TRBJ2-7
d_gene: TRBD1

CDR3nt: TGTGCCAGCAGCTTCCTGGGCGGGAGACGGGAGACCCAGTACTTC
CDR3aa: CASSFLGGRRETQYF
abundance: .
v_gene: TRBV7-8
j_gene: TRBJ2-5
d_gene: TRBD2

CDR3nt: TGTGCCAGCAGCATGGGACTAGGAAATGAGCAGTTCTTC
CDR3aa: CASSMGLGNEQFF
abundance: .
v_gene: TRBV5-6
j_gene: TRBJ2-1
d_gene: TRBD2

CDR3nt: TGTGCCACAGAGAACACTGAAGCTTTCTTT
CDR3aa: CATENTEAFF
abundance: .
v_gene: TRBV28
j_gene: TRBJ1-1
d_gene: .

CDR3nt: TGTGCCAGCAGCTTAGCCCCGGGTACGAACACTGAAGCTTTCTTT
CDR3aa: CASSLAPGTNTEAFF
abundance: .
v_gene: TRBV7-8
j_gene: TRBJ1-1
d_gene: .

CDR3nt: TGTGCCAGCAGCGCTGGAGGGGAGACCCAGTACTTC
CDR3aa: CASSAGGETQYF
abundance: once
v_gene: TRBV9
j_gene: TRBJ2-5
d_gene: .

CDR3nt: TGTGCCAGCAGTCGGGGGTCCGGGACAGGGAACTCACCCCTCCACTTT
CDR3aa: CASSRGSGTGNSPLHF
abundance: few
v_gene: TRBV5-4
j_gene: TRBJ1-6
d_gene: TRBD1

CDR3nt: TGTGCCAGCAGCGAGGGGACTAGCTACAATGAGCAGTTCTTC
CDR3aa: CASSEGTSYNEQFF
abundance: .
v_gene: TRBV9
j_gene: TRBJ2-1
d_gene: TRBD2

CDR3nt: TGTGCCAGCGATCCAGGACGGTCGAGGCGGGAGGGCCTCGAGACAGATACGCAGTATTTT
CDR3aa: CASDPGRSRREGLETDTQYF
abundance: .
v_gene: TRBV6-8
j_gene: TRBJ2-3
d_gene: TRBD2